This T cell receptor beta chain was captured by sequencing in a study of blood T cell repertoires in COVID-19. This clone was seen a handful of times. Profiled with immunoSEQ multiplex PCR; TCRdb holds only in-frame clones, not every one. The sample carries 320,000 or so clones, approximately 88% recorded once. Enrollees, about 18 to 89 years old, lived in about two dozen US areas. Participant-given clinical history determined each cohort assignment. Trimming left V 5 bases short and J 0 bases short, with 13 bases between. Germline assignment: CDR1 LNHDA and CDR2 SQIVND (reference sequence). This CDR3 contains 15 residues.

This TCR derives from a man aged 30 to 39 who had recovered from COVID-19. The rearrangement links TRBV19 to TRBJ1-2; D is possibly TRBD1 (6 bases). The sequenced sample consisted of PBMCs or T cells enriched from blood (not recorded which). The CDR3 reads CASSPPRTANYGYTF. CDR3 bases: TGTGCCAGTAGTCCCCCCAGGACAGCTAACTATGGCTACACCTTC.